Below are 6 T cell receptor beta chains sequenced from a single sample in a study of blood T cell repertoires in COVID-19. Only in-frame clones appear in the TCRdb table, and some are missing; sequencing was by immunoSEQ multiplex PCR. The sample records approximately 120,000 clones, around 88% being singletons. The source material was peripheral blood. The receptors come from a human donor with acute or convalescent COVID-19. The donor label of this sample is uncertain.

The chain has TRBV7-2 and TRBJ1-1; 8 nucleotides agree with TRBD1. V trimming: 7 bases; J trimming: 3 bases; junction bases outside the gene matches: 7. The germline CDR1 and CDR2 sequences are SGHTA and FQGNSA. The CDR3 length is 14 residues. The DNA of the CDR3 is TGTGCCAGCACCTCGGACAGGGTAGACACTGAAGCTTTCTTT. This gives the protein CASTSDRVDTEAFF.

The rearrangement links TRBV11-3 to TRBJ2-2, with a possible D match to TRBD1 (6 bases). Germline CDR1 and CDR2: SGHNT and YENEEA. The CDR3 has 14 residues. Trimming cost V 5 bases and J 3 bases, with 10 bases left between them. The CDR3: CASSPGQYTGELFF. The CDR3 DNA reads as TGTGCCAGCAGCCCAGGACAGTACACCGGGGAGCTGTTTTTT.

The chain carries TRBV7-8 and TRBJ1-2; a possible D gene is TRBD1 (6 bases). CDR3 length: 15 residues. The germline V gene has CDR1 SGHVS and CDR2 FQNEAQ. V was shortened by 4 bases and J by 4 bases, with 16 bases between the two germline ends. CDR3 nucleotide sequence: TGTGCCAGCAGCTCGGCCAGGGGCGGTTTCTATGGCTACACCTTC. Translating it yields CASSSARGGFYGYTF. Full variable domain (outside the CDR3, taken from reference TRBV7-8 and TRBJ1-2): GAGVSQSPRYKVAKRGQDVALRCDPISGHVSLFWYQQALGQGPEFLTYFQNEAQLDKSGLPSDRFFAERPEGSVSTLKIQRTQQEDSAVYLCASSSARGGFYGYTFGSGTRLTVV.

This sequence joins TRBV6-5 and TRBJ2-2; D might be TRBD1 (6 bases). The CDR3 is made up of 15 amino acids. Trimming cost V 6 bases and J 5 bases, with 16 bases left between them. Germline values: CDR1 MNHEY, CDR2 SVGAGI. The CDR3 DNA sequence: TGTGCCAGCAGCCAGGACAGCCCCAGGACCGGGGAGCTGTTTTTT. Encoded protein: CASSQDSPRTGELFF.

The sample holds one count of this clone. The genes are TRBV7-2 and TRBJ2-3, with TRBD2 matching over 7 bases. V lost 4 bases to trimming and J lost 4 bases; unmatched junction nucleotides: 11. Germline CDR1 reads SGHTA; CDR2 reads FQGNSA. The CDR3 length is 16 residues. CDR3: CASSSPGLRFADTQYF. The DNA for the CDR3 is TGTGCCAGCAGCTCCCCGGGACTAAGGTTCGCAGATACGCAGTATTTT.

The J gene is TRBJ1-1, the V gene TRBV20-1; 7 bases align to TRBD1. CDR3 length equals 11 residues. Germline loops: CDR1 DFQATT, CDR2 SNEGSKA (reference sequence). V dropped 5 bases and J dropped 7; count of bases not matched to a gene: 4. The CDR3 loop is CSASQGLEAFF. As DNA, the CDR3 is TGCAGTGCTTCACAGGGGCTTGAAGCTTTCTTT.